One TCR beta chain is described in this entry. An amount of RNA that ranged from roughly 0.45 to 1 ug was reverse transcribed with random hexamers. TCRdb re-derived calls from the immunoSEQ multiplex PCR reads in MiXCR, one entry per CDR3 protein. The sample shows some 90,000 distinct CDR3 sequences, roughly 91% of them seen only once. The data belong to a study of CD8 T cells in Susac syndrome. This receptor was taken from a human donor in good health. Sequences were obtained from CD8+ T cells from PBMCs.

CDR3 nucleotide sequence: TGTGCCAGCAGGACGGACACGGGGCTTGGCTACACCTTC. Translating gives CASRTDTGLGYTF. The V and J genes are TRBV2 and TRBJ1-2; tentatively, D is TRBD1 (5 bases). Germline-derived CDR1 and CDR2 are SNHLY and FYNNEI. V was pared by 6 bases and J by 7 bases, with 15 bases between. CDR3 length: 13 residues.